This TCR beta chain was sequenced in a study of beta chain features in type 1 diabetes. On the study more broadly: Analysis included 95 million to 140 million sorted cells drawn from all samples.

The entirety of the isolated RNA underwent reverse transcription, so expressed TCRB transcripts were sequenced. The protocol was immunoSEQ multiplex PCR, while the TCRdb copy is restricted to in-frame clones and leaves out a portion. Seen here are hundreds of thousands of clones, roughly a sixth observed once, and the top ten hold more than 0.08%. Concerning this clone itself: The antigen remains undetermined.

Averaging approximately 110 mL, one heparinised blood draw came from each individual donor. Using CD45RO/CCR7/CD25/CD127/CD95/CD27, CD4+ naive, central memory, regulatory and stem cell-like memory cells were sorted. CDR1 and CDR2 (germline): ENHRY, SYGVKD. Trimming removed 6 bases at V and 2 bases at J, with 17 bases between. This CDR3 is built from 15 residues. Whole-study results and caveats: Diminished insertions and augmented deletions at VDJ junctions characterized type 1 diabetes patients.

The J gene is TRBJ2-7, the V gene TRBV10-3; tentatively, D is TRBD1 (6 bases). Sample: naive CD4+ T cells from blood. The sequence derives from a man in his late teens or twenties in good health. The CDR3 DNA reads as TGTGCCATCAGCGACGACAGGATCGGGGCCTACGAGCAGTACTTC. Protein: CAISDDRIGAYEQYF.